Detailed here is one T cell receptor (beta chain). A clone one base away is much larger, so this may be a read error. Donors ranged from roughly 6 to 100 years old and were healthy Caucasians in Russia. Collection of 8.5 to 10 milliliters of peripheral blood was performed for each donor. Using a J-beta primer mix together with a sample-barcoded 5' primer, a second PCR was run for roughly 7 to 12 cycles. Per-sample output comprised a minimum of 2.5 million paired-end reads containing CDR3. TCRdb analysed the 5' RACE reads with MiXCR anew, one entry per CDR3 protein. The table lists about 840,000 distinct CDR3 sequences, about 29% of them singletons. This specimen comes from a study of blood T cells in healthy people across ages. The germline CDR1 and CDR2 sequences are SQVTM and ANQGSEA. The V and J ends lost 8 bases and 5 bases respectively, with 21 bases between them. The CDR3 is 14 residues long. These same data were also listed under a study on T cells of mothers and their children. Per that study: Samples were obtained from a few healthy Caucasian mothers and their six children.

Sequenced: blood. The genes are TRBV29-1 and TRBJ1-2, with D perhaps matching TRBD1 (6 bases). The sequence was collected from a woman aged 40 to 49 in good health. CDR3 protein: CSISPLGTKYGYTF. The CDR3 DNA is TGCAGCATTAGCCCCCTCGGGACAAAATATGGCTACACCTTC.